The 8 T cell receptor beta chains reported below all come from one sample, sequenced in a study of T cell responses to AZD1222 COVID-19 vaccine. TCRdb's table, derived via immunoSEQ multiplex PCR, lists solely in-frame clones and lacks some. The top ten clones hold 7.5% to 8.5% of a sample with about 150,000 clones, approximately 85% of them seen once. This specimen consisted of peripheral blood, obtained on day 0 of AZD1222 vaccination. These receptor sequences come from an adult in good health.

The V call is TRBV11-2, the J call TRBJ2-1; D tentatively reads TRBD1 or TRBD2 (5 bases each). Trimming pared 5 bases from V and 1 base from J, leaving 12 bases between. Germline assignment: CDR1 SGHAT and CDR2 FQNNGV. CDR3 length equals 15 residues. CDR3 amino acids: CASSAIEGSYNEQFF. The CDR3 region has the DNA TGTGCCAGCAGCGCTATAGAGGGGTCCTACAATGAGCAGTTCTTC. Complete variable domain (other parts from reference TRBV11-2 and TRBJ2-1): EAGVAQSPRYKIIEKRQSVAFWCNPISGHATLYWYQQILGQGPKLLIQFQNNGVVDDSQLPKDRFSAERLKGVDSTLKIQPAKLEDSAVYLCASSAIEGSYNEQFFGPGTRLTVL.

The V call is TRBV4-1, the J call TRBJ1-2; weak D call: TRBD1 (6 bases). Looked up from germline, CDR1 is MGHRA and CDR2 is YSYEKL. Between the trimmed V and J ends, which lost 0 bases and 5 bases, there was a span of 16 bases. The CDR3 has 16 residues. Here the CDR3 reads CASSQEPSGAGYGYTF. The CDR3 DNA reads TGCGCCAGCAGCCAAGAGCCCTCGGGGGCGGGGTATGGCTACACCTTC.

V gene TRBV7-9 combines with J gene TRBJ1-2; D unclear. CDR3 length: 15 amino acids. V was clipped by 6 bases and J by 7 bases, with 21 bases between them. From germline, CDR1 is SEHNR and CDR2 FQNEAQ (reference sequence). The CDR3 is CASSSSRWPEGGYTF. In DNA, the CDR3 is TGTGCCAGCAGTTCCAGCCGCTGGCCTGAGGGTGGCTACACCTTC.

The chain uses TRBV7-8 and TRBJ2-7, with 7 bases fitting TRBD2. CDR1 and CDR2 (germline): SGHVS, FQNEAQ. With 3 bases clipped from V and 3 bases from J, the junction kept 5 bases outside the gene matches. The CDR3 has 14 amino acids. In DNA, the CDR3 is TGTGCCAGCAGCTTGGGAGGGCCGGGCTACGAGCAGTACTTC. Residues: CASSLGGPGYEQYF.

Concerning this clone itself: One junction end disagrees with the germline gene, perhaps due to a read error. The chain links TRBV5-1 to TRBJ2-6; the D gene is possibly TRBD2 (5 bases). Germline lookup yields CDR1 SGHRS and CDR2 YFSETQ. The CDR3 contains 14 residues. The CDR3 sequence is CASSSQVGDNVLTF. The CDR3 DNA is TGCGCCAGCAGCTCCCAGGTCGGGGACAACGTCCTGACTTTC.

V usage is TRBV3-1 (or the pseudogene TRBV3-2) and J usage is TRBJ2-7; 9 nucleotides agree with TRBD1. The CDR3 is made up of 14 amino acids. CDR1 LGHDT and CDR2 YNNKEL come from the germline V gene (reference sequence). Unmatched junction bases numbered 3, after V lost 4 bases and J lost 2 bases. The CDR3 sequence is CASSPGTGTYEQYF. The CDR3 DNA follows: TGTGCCAGCAGCCCAGGGACAGGGACCTACGAGCAGTACTTC.

The V and J genes are TRBV30 and TRBJ2-7; tentatively, D is TRBD1 (7 bases). This CDR3 region has 14 residues. Germline V lookup: CDR1 GTSNPN, CDR2 SVGIG (reference sequence). The V gene lost 1 base and the J gene lost 0 bases, with 10 bases spanning the gap. The DNA for the CDR3 is TGTGCCTGGAGTGCAGGGGGGCTCTCCTACGAGCAGTACTTC. Translated, it gives CAWSAGGLSYEQYF.

This sequence joins TRBV7-9 and TRBJ2-7; D is undetermined. CDR3 length: 12 amino acids. Trimming stripped 5 bases from V and 3 bases from J, with 8 bases between. CDR1 is SEHNR and CDR2 is FQNEAQ in the germline V gene (reference sequence). This CDR3 reads CASSRSRYEQYF. CDR3 DNA: TGTGCCAGCAGCAGATCCCGCTACGAGCAGTACTTC.